This TCR beta chain was recovered during a study of CXCR3-negative and CXCR3-positive naive CD8 T cells. Libraries were UMI-labeled 5' RACE TRB cDNA. TCRdb reprocessed the 5' RACE reads, keeping one entry per CDR3 protein, no DNA. In total, the table holds 7,000 to 8,500 distinct CDR3 sequences. Findings and caveats of the study: CXCR3-positive naive cells carried more hydrophobic TRB CDR3s than CXCR3-negative naive cells did.

Details on this clonotype: Its antigen remains unidentified.

The CDR3 covers 14 residues. Germline V gene lookup returns CDR1 MDHEN and CDR2 SYDVKM. The V and J genes are TRBV28 and TRBJ2-7; TCRdb's D gene call, TRBD1, goes unchecked for lack of DNA. The sequenced sample was naive CXCR3+ CD8+ T cells from blood. Subset denoted: CD45RO-CCR7+CD27+CD95- naive CD8+ T cells expressing CXCR3 (TNR3+). The TCR sequence derives from a human donor in good health. Some clones in this sample may be carry-over from other donors' samples. The CDR3 spells CASSPGQGAYEQYF. The variable domain in full, with the rest retrieved from reference TRBV28 and TRBJ2-7, is DVKVTQSSRYLVKRTGEKVFLECVQDMDHENMFWYRQDPGLGLRLIYFSYDVKMKEKGDIPEGYSVSREKKERFSLILESASTNQTSMYLCASSPGQGAYEQYFGPGTRLTVT.